This T cell receptor beta chain is drawn from a study of regulatory T cells in long-lasting Graves disease. CDR3-region Arm-PCR and iRepertoire HTBI primers produced the TCR beta libraries. TCRdb reanalysed the multiplex PCR reads using MiXCR and keeps one entry per CDR3 protein. The sample carries about 530,000 distinct CDR3 sequences, 15% to 20% recorded once. V lost 1 base to trimming and J lost 9 bases, with 7 bases between them. CDR1 GTSNPN and CDR2 SVGIG come from the germline V gene (reference sequence). The CDR3 spans 12 residues. Study conclusions and caveats: There was favoring of TRBV28, TRBJ1-2 and TRBJ2-5 in persistent disease. A greater number of public clonotypes (roughly 2,800) was shared by persistent patients than by new patients (roughly 930). The small sample size may have reduced accuracy.

This clonotype has only a few counts. The antigen is unknown. Time point of the sample: newly diagnosed GD, antithyroid drugs for less than 3 months. RNA extracted from PBMCs served as the sequencing template. As a group, patients came from one endocrinology department in Xi'an, China. The data also belong to a second study, concerning T cells in Graves' hyperthyroidism and ophthalmopathy.

V and J are TRBV30 and TRBJ1-6; D is unresolved. The receptor's source is a woman aged 40-60 years with Graves disease. Source: peripheral blood mononuclear cells (PBMCs), taken at new diagnosis, from a patient treated with antithyroid drugs. CDR3 residues: CAWSAYSSPLHF. The CDR3 nucleotides are TGTGCCTGGAGTGCCTACAGTTCACCCCTCCACTTT.